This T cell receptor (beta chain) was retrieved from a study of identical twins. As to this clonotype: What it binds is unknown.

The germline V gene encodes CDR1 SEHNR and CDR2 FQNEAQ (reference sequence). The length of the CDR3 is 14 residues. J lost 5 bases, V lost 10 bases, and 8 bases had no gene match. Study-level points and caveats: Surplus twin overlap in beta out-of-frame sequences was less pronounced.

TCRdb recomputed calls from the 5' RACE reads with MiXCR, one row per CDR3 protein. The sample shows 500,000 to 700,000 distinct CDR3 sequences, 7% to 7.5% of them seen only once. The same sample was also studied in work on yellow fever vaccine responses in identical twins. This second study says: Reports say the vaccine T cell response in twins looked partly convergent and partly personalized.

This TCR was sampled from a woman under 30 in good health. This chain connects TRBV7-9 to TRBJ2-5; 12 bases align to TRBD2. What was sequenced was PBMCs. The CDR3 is CATATSGSPETQYF. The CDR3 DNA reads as TGTGCCACCGCGACTAGCGGGAGCCCCGAGACCCAGTACTTC. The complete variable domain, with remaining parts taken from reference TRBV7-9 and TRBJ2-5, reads DTGVSQNPRHKITKRGQNVTFRCDPISEHNRLYWYRQTLGQGPEFLTYFQNEAQLEKSRLLSDRFSAERPKGSFSTLEIQRTEQGDSAMYLCATATSGSPETQYFGPGTRLLVL.